This T cell receptor (beta chain) was observed in a study of T cells in tuberculosis (dated by TCRdb to the late 2010s). About the investigation overall: To characterize T cells specific for the mycobacterial lipid antigen glucose monomycolate (GMM), the study used CD1B tetramers together with high-throughput TCR immunosequencing. With 10 or so people per group, a South African clinical cohort compared IGRA-negative adolescents, IGRA-positive adolescents with latent tuberculosis, and adults with active tuberculosis.

As encoded in the germline V gene, CDR1 is MNHNS while CDR2 is SASEGT. From cysteine to phenylalanine, the CDR3 is 15 amino acids long. Here the CDR3 DNA is all that survives: 45 bases in frame from base 1. V is pruned by 8 bases and J by 2 bases, leaving 7 bases of the junction without a gene match. TCR libraries were generated with the immunoSEQ multiplex PCR assay, using TCR-beta and/or TCR-alpha/delta assays for each sample. Amplified TCR libraries were sequenced on the Illumina high-throughput platform. On the authors' methods: Clustering and dimensionality reduction relied on pairwise TCRdist distances among GMM-specific receptors from T cells that were either sorted ex vivo or expanded in vitro. The score assigned to each clinical repertoire was mean NN-distance, meaning the average TCRdist to the nearest 10% of tetramer-positive reference sequences. GEM TCR motif frequency was calculated as the fraction of unique TCRs that matched known GEM sequences by V/J usage and CDR3 length. Active tuberculosis was classified by linear discriminant analysis with leave-one-out cross-validation, implemented in scikit-learn. TCRdb mirrors the immuneACCESS table, restricted to in-frame sequences. Some clones are absent from its copies; in checked studies, under half trace to an unresolved V gene, and the reason for the others is unknown. Clone size and V and J calls were adopted from that table, with D and trimming inferred from the DNA. For this sample the table gives tens of thousands of clones, of which under 95% were detected only once. Of the sample, 7% to 9% falls within the top ten clones.

At study entry, a tuberculin skin test and the QuantiFERON-TB GOLD In-Tube IGRA were used to screen adolescents for latent tuberculosis infection. Immunosequencing was performed on unsorted cryopreserved PBMC and covered roughly 100,000 T cells per clinical donor on average. Eleven high schools in the Worcester region of the Western Cape, South Africa, served as enrollment sites for adolescents aged 12 to 18 years. Around 10 adolescents infected with M. tuberculosis and roughly 10 uninfected adolescents were chosen and matched for age and sex. PBMC from adolescents were isolated by density centrifugation from freshly drawn heparinized blood and then cryopreserved. General conclusions and limits of the study: With the diverse GMM-specific repertoire as input, a classifier achieved 87% accuracy (AUROC 0.75 to 0.95), whereas GEM motif frequencies as input gave approximately 70% accuracy. Compared with IGRA-negative controls, TCR-alpha repertoires from active tuberculosis had smaller mean NN-distances to GMM-specific TCRs, which suggests clonal expansion of these TCRs. Clinical samples were selected based on the availability of cryopreserved specimens, with adults included as active tuberculosis cases and adolescents included as controls. Smaller NN-distances were partly driven by shorter CDR3-alpha lengths in active tuberculosis patients, and statistical significance was not reached for the TCR-beta difference.

With respect to this clone: Its specific antigen is unknown. No per-base quality is available; no much larger clone lies one base away.

The sequence is built from TRBV6-1 and TRBJ2-5, and 11 junctional nucleotides match TRBD1. Input material: PBMCs. The sequence was obtained from a donor aged 10 to 29 with latent tuberculosis or without tuberculosis infection. Some clones in this sample may be carry-over from other donors' samples. The DNA is TGTGCCAGCGGAACGTGGGACAGGGGGCAAGAGACCCAGTACTTC. It encodes CASGTWDRGQETQYF.